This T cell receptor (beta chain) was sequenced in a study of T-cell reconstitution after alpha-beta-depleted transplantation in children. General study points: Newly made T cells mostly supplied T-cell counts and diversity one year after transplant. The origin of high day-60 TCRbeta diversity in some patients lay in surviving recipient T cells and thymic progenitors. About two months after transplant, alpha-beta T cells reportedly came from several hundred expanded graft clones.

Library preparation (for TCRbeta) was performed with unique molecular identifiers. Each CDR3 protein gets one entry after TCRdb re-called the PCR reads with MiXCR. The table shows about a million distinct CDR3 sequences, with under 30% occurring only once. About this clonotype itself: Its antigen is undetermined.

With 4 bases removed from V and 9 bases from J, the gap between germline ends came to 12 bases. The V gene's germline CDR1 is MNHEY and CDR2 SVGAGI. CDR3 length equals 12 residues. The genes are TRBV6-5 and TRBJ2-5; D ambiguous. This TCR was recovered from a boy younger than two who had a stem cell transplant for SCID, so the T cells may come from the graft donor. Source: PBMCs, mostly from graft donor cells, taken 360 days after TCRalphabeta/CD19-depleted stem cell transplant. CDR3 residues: CASSSLGKAQYF. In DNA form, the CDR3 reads TGTGCCAGCAGTTCCCTGGGTAAGGCCCAGTACTTC.